Listed below are T cell receptor beta chains from one sample, sequenced in a study of blood T cell repertoires in COVID-19. Some clones are missing from TCRdb's copy, which holds only in-frame ones; the method was immunoSEQ multiplex PCR. The sample lists more than 300,000 clones; around 88% were seen once. The specimen sequenced was peripheral blood. The receptors were gathered from a woman aged 50 to 60 with acute or convalescent COVID-19. CDR3s include the opening cysteine and the closing phenylalanine or tryptophan. D genes are given only for firm matches. Part of the rows lack a size; the others show once, few, many or a class for expanded clones.

>TRBJ1-1|TRBV19|NA|NA
CASSTKGQTEAFF
TGTGCCAGTAGCACTAAGGGGCAAACTGAAGCTTTCTTT
>TRBJ1-5|TRBV6-2/TRBV6-3|NA|TRBD1
CASSSRTGAVNQPQHF
TGTGCCAGCAGTTCCAGGACAGGGGCGGTCAATCAGCCCCAGCATTTT
>TRBJ2-2|TRBV25-1|NA|NA
CASSGQSGELFF
TGTGCCAGCAGCGGACAGTCCGGGGAGCTGTTTTTT
>TRBJ2-1|TRBV7-2|NA|NA
CASSLGGLHNEQFF
TGTGCCAGCAGCTTAGGGGGACTTCACAATGAGCAGTTCTTC
>TRBJ2-1|TRBV20-1|NA|NA
CSASPGASGDEQFF
TGCAGTGCTAGTCCGGGGGCTAGCGGAGATGAGCAGTTCTTC
>TRBJ1-1|TRBV5-1|NA|NA
CASSPGTLGTEAFF
TGCGCCAGCAGCCCCGGGACATTAGGCACTGAAGCTTTCTTT
>TRBJ1-4|TRBV6-2/TRBV6-3|NA|NA
CASSYSTRTELFF
TGTGCCAGCAGTTACTCGACTAGAACGGAACTGTTTTTT
>TRBJ2-5|TRBV19|NA|TRBD2
CASSTGLAGALRTQYF
TGTGCCAGTAGTACCGGACTAGCGGGGGCGCTGAGGACCCAGTACTTC
>TRBJ1-5|TRBV7-9|NA|TRBD1
CASSLMTGGFNQPQHF
TGTGCCAGCAGCTTAATGACAGGGGGTTTCAATCAGCCCCAGCATTTT
>TRBJ2-5|TRBV3-1/TRBV3-2|NA|TRBD2
CASRLAGGGGTQYF
TGTGCCAGCCGACTAGCGGGTGGAGGGGGGACCCAGTACTTC
>TRBJ2-1|TRBV19|NA|TRBD2
CASSIAGGDYNEQFF
TGTGCCAGTAGTATAGCGGGGGGTGACTACAATGAGCAGTTCTTC
>TRBJ1-1|TRBV29-1|NA|NA
CSANEAFF
TGCAGCGCCAATGAAGCTTTCTTT
>TRBJ2-5|TRBV15|NA|NA
CATSRDPQAQETQYF
TGTGCCACCAGCAGAGATCCACAGGCCCAAGAGACCCAGTACTTC
>TRBJ1-6|TRBV5-5|NA|NA
CASSRLLTPDSPLHF
TGTGCCAGCAGCAGACTCCTTACCCCGGATTCACCCCTCCACTTT
>TRBJ1-4|TRBV2|NA|NA
CASKSQTGTTNEKLFF
TGTGCCAGCAAGTCCCAGACCGGGACAACTAATGAAAAACTGTTTTTT
>TRBJ1-2|TRBV24-1|NA|NA
CATSDSGVGYGYTF
TGTGCCACCAGTGATTCGGGGGTAGGGTATGGCTACACCTTC
>TRBJ1-2|TRBV5-1|NA|TRBD1
CASSPQTGGDGYTF
TGCGCCAGCAGCCCGCAAACAGGGGGTGATGGCTACACCTTC
>TRBJ2-5|TRBV7-7|NA|NA
CASSLMDKETQYF
TGTGCCAGCAGCTTAATGGACAAAGAGACCCAGTACTTC
>TRBJ1-3|TRBV11-2|NA|TRBD1
CASSQQGGNTIYF
TGTGCCAGCAGCCAACAGGGGGGAAACACCATATATTTT
>TRBJ1-1|TRBV7-3|once|TRBD1
CASSQLGQGAKTEAFF
TGTGCCAGCAGCCAATTAGGACAGGGGGCTAAAACTGAAGCTTTCTTT
>TRBJ1-5|TRBV2|NA|TRBD1
CASGHRQGGVTQHF
TGTGCCAGCGGACACCGACAGGGGGGCGTAACCCAGCATTTT
>TRBJ2-2|TRBV7-9|NA|NA
CASSLTGVYTGELFF
TGTGCCAGCAGCTTAACGGGAGTGTACACCGGGGAGCTGTTTTTT